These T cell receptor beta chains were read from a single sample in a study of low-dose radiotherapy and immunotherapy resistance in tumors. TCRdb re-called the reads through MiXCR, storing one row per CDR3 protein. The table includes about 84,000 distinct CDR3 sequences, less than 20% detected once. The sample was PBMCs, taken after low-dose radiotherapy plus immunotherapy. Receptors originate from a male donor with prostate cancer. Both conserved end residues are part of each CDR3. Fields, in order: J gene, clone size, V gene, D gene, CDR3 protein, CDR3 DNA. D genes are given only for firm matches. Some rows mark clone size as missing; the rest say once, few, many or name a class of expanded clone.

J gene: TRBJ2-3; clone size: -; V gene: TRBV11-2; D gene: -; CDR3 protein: CASSSLKGGADTQYF; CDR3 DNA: TGTGCCAGCAGCTCACTGAAAGGCGGCGCAGATACGCAGTATTTT
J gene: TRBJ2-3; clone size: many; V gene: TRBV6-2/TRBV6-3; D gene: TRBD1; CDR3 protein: CASSYGTGGSDTQYF; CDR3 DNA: TGTGCCAGCAGTTACGGGACAGGGGGCTCAGATACGCAGTATTTT
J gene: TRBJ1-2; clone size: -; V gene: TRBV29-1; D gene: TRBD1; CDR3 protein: CSVEVLDRGLGPNYGYTF; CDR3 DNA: TGCAGCGTTGAAGTCTTGGACAGGGGGTTAGGGCCTAACTATGGCTACACCTTC
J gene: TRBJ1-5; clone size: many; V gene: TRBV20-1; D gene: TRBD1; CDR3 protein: CSAQFGQGAFGPQHF; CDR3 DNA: TGCAGTGCCCAATTCGGACAGGGGGCATTTGGGCCCCAGCATTTT
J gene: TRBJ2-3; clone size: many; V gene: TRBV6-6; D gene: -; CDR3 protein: CASSYQGVGADTQYF; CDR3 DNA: TGTGCCAGCAGTTACCAAGGGGTAGGGGCAGATACGCAGTATTTT
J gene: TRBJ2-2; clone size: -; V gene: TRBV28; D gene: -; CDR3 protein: CASSFPGELFFF; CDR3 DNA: -
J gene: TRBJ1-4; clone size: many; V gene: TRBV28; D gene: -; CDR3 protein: CASSLPGPGGEKLFF; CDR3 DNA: TGTGCCAGCAGTCTCCCGGGCCCCGGAGGGGAAAAACTGTTTTTT
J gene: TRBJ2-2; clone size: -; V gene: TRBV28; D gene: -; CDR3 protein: CASSPGQAGGELFFFFF; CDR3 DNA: -
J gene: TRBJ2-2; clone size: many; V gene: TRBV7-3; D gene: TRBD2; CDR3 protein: CASSLLRSGRGTGELFF; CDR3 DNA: TGTGCCAGCAGCCTCCTTCGAAGCGGGAGAGGCACCGGGGAGCTGTTTTTT
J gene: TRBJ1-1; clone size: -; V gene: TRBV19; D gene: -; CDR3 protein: CASSMRTENTEAFF; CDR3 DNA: TGTGCCAGTAGTATGAGGACAGAGAACACTGAAGCTTTCTTT
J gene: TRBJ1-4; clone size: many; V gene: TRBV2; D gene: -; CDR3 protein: CASSEGGHYEKLFF; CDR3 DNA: TGTGCCAGCAGTGAAGGGGGGCATTATGAAAAACTGTTTTTT
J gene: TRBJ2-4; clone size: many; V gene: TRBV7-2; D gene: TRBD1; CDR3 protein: CASSLGQGAESIQYF; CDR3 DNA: TGTGCCAGCAGCTTAGGACAGGGGGCGGAGAGCATTCAGTACTTC
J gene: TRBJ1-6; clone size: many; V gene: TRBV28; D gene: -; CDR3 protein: CASTSEGSPLHF; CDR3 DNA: TGTGCCAGCACTTCCGAAGGGTCACCCCTCCACTTT
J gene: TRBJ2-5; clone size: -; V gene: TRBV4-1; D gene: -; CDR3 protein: CASSQGGSSVETQYF; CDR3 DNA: TGCGCCAGCAGCCAAGGAGGATCGAGCGTAGAGACCCAGTACTTC
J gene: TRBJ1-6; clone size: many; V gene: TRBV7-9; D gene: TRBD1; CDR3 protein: CASSRRGRSPLHF; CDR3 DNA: TGTGCCAGCAGCCGCAGGGGGCGATCACCCCTCCACTTT
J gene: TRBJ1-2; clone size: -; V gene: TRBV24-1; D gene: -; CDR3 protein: CATSDSVKYGYTF; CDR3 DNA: TGTGCCACCAGTGACTCGGTGAAGTATGGCTACACCTTC
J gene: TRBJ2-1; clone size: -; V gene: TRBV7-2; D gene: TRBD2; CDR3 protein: CASGWTSGSIEQFF; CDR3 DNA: TGTGCCAGCGGCTGGACTAGCGGGTCTATAGAGCAGTTCTTC
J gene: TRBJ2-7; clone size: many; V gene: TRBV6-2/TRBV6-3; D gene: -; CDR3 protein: CASRPHPQGYEQYF; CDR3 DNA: TGTGCCAGCCGCCCACACCCACAGGGCTACGAGCAGTACTTC
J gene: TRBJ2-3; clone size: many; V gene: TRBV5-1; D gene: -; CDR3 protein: CASSLKVKDTQYF; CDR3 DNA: TGCGCCAGCAGCTTGAAGGTGAAGGATACGCAGTATTTT
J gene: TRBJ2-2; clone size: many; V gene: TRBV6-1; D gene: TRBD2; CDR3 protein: CASRTSGRANTGELFF; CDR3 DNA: TGTGCCAGTAGGACTAGCGGGAGGGCGAACACCGGGGAGCTGTTTTTT
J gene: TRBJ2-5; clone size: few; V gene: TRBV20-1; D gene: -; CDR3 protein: CSARGALAQETQYF; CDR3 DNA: TGCAGTGCTAGAGGGGCACTAGCTCAAGAGACCCAGTACTTC
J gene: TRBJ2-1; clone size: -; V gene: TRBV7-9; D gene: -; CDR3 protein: CASSLVGFSYNEQFF; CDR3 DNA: TGTGCCAGCAGCTTGGTGGGATTTTCCTACAATGAGCAGTTCTTC
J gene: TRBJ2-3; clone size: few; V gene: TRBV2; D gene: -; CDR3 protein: CASIEVAGTDTQYF; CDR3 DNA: TGTGCCAGCATCGAGGTAGCGGGCACAGATACGCAGTATTTT
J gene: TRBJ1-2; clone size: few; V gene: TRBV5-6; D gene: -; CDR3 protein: CASWGGYGYTF; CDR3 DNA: TGTGCCAGCTGGGGGGGCTATGGCTACACCTTC
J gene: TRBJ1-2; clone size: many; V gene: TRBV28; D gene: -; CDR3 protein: CASRPQHYGYTF; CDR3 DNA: TGTGCCAGCAGACCACAGCACTATGGCTACACCTTC
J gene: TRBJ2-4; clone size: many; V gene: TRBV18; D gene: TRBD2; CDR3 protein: CASSQGLAENIQYF; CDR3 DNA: TGTGCCAGCTCCCAGGGACTAGCGGAAAACATTCAGTACTTC
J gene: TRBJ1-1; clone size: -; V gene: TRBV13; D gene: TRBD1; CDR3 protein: CASSLAGFGQGSRWNTEAFF; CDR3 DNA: TGTGCCAGCAGCTTAGCGGGATTCGGACAGGGGTCCAGGTGGAACACTGAAGCTTTCTTT
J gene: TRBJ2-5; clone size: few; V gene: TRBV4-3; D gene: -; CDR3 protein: CASSQDGNRNQETQYF; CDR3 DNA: TGCGCCAGCAGCCAAGATGGGAACAGGAACCAAGAGACCCAGTACTTC
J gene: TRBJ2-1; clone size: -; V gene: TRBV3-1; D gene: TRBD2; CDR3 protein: CASSITSGSNEQFF; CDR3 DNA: TGTGCCAGCAGCATCACTAGCGGGAGTAATGAGCAGTTCTTC
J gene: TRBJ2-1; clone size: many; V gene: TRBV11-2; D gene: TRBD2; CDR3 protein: CASSFRLGLAGADNEQFF; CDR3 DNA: TGTGCCAGCAGCTTTCGCCTGGGCCTAGCGGGAGCTGACAATGAGCAGTTCTTC
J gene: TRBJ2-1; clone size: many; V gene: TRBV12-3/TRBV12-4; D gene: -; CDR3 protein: CASSFGAITYNEQFF; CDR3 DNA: TGTGCCAGCAGTTTCGGAGCTATTACTTACAATGAGCAGTTCTTC
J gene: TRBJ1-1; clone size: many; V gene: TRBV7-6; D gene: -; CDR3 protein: CASSSQGINTEAFF; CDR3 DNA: TGTGCCAGCAGCTCACAGGGTATTAACACTGAAGCTTTCTTT
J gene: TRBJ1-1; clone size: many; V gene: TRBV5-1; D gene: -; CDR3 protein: CASSVGPNTEAFF; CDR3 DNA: TGCGCCAGCAGCGTAGGACCGAACACTGAAGCTTTCTTT
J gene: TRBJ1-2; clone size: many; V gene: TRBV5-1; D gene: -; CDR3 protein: CASSQARGNNGYTF; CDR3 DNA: TGCGCCAGCAGCCAAGCAAGGGGGAATAATGGCTACACCTTC
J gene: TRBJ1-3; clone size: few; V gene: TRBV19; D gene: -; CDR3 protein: CATHPAGDGNTIYF; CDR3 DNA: TGTGCCACCCACCCGGCGGGGGACGGAAACACCATATATTTT
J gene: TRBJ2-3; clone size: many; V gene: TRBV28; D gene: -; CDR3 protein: CASREPADTQYF; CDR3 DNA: TGTGCCAGCCGGGAGCCCGCAGATACGCAGTATTTT
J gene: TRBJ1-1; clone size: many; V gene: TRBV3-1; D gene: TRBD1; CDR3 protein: CASSPLGGGFTEAFF; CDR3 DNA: TGTGCCAGCAGCCCCCTCGGAGGGGGCTTCACTGAAGCTTTCTTT
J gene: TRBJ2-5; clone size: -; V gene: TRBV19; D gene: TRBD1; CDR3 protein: CASSSTGTETQYF; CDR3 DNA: TGTGCCAGTAGTTCGACAGGGACAGAGACCCAGTACTTC
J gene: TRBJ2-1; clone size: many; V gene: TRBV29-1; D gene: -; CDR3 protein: CSVERAAEQFF; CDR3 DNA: TGCAGCGTTGAGCGAGCGGCTGAGCAGTTCTTC
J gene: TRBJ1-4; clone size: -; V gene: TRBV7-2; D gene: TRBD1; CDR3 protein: CASSLGDRDNEKLFF; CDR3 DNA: TGTGCCAGCAGCTTAGGCGACAGGGACAATGAAAAACTGTTTTTT
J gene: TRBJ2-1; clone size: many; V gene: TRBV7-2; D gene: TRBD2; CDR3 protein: CASSFSALAGGANEQFF; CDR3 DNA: TGTGCCAGCAGCTTTTCGGCTCTAGCGGGAGGGGCCAATGAGCAGTTCTTC
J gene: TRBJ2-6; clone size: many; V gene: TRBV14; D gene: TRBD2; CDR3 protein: CASSHRGTSGSLANVLTF; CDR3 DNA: TGTGCCAGCAGCCATCGGGGGACTAGCGGGAGCTTGGCCAACGTCCTGACTTTC